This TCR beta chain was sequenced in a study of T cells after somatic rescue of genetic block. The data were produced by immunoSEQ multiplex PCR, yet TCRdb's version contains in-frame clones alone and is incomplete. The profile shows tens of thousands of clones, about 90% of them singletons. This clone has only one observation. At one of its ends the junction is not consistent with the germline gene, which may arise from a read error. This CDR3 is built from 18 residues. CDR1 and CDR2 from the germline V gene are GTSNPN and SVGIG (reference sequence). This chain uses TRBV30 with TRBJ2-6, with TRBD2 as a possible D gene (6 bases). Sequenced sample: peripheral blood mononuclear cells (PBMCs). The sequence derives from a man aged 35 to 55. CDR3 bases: TGTGCCGGGAGGCGGCTTTCGAAGATAGGCTCTGGGGCCAACGTCCTGACTTTC. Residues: CAGRRLSKIGSGANVLTF.